The clone carrying this T cell receptor (beta chain) was seen many times. A 3' RACE protocol on RNA, with unique molecular identifiers, produced the TCR library. TCRdb re-called the 3' RACE reads through MiXCR, storing one row per CDR3 protein. The data contain tens of thousands of distinct CDR3 sequences, around 4.7% of them singletons. This sample was taken from a study of HIV-infected children after antiretroviral therapy interruption. Treatment indicated: PENTA 11 planned treatment interruption arm or continuous ART arm. There are 12 residues in the CDR3. In germline, CDR1 is SNHLY, CDR2 FYNNEI. Trimming shortened V by 2 bases and J by 4 bases, and 4 bases separated the two germline ends.

The sequence came from a pool of human donors with HIV. This sequence joins TRBV2 and TRBJ2-3; D gene ambiguous. This sample comprised CD45RA+ CD4+ T cells from PBMCs, pooled from several time points, obtained from a donor given antiretroviral therapy, either interrupted or continuous. As to subset: naive CD4+ CD45RA+ CD45RO- T cells. DNA for the CDR3: TGTGCCAGCAGTGAATATTCAGATACGCAGTATTTT. Its translation: CASSEYSDTQYF. The whole variable domain, filled in from reference TRBV2 and TRBJ2-3, reads EPEVTQTPSHQVTQMGQEVILRCVPISNHLYFYWYRQILGQKVEFLVSFYNNEISEKSEIFDDQFSVERPDGSNFTLKIRSTKLEDSAMYFCASSEYSDTQYFGPGTRLTVL.